This is a list of T cell receptor beta chains from one sample in a study of blood T cell repertoires in COVID-19. Using immunoSEQ multiplex PCR, the repertoire was profiled, and TCRdb retains in-frame clones only, with some absent. Here the sample spans 200,000 to 250,000 clones, approximately 82% being singletons. The sequenced material came from peripheral blood. These receptors were collected from a woman over 75 with acute or convalescent COVID-19. Each CDR3 is given with its conserved first and last residue. D genes are given only for firm matches. Part of the rows lack a size; the others show once, few, many or a class for expanded clones.

J: TRBJ1-2; V: TRBV15; D: TRBD1; size: -; CDR3: CATSRVDRGDPYGYTF; DNA: TGTGCCACCAGCAGAGTTGACAGGGGGGATCCCTATGGCTACACCTTC
J: TRBJ1-1; V: TRBV9; D: TRBD1; size: few; CDR3: CASSATGDVGGGTEAFF; DNA: TGTGCCAGCAGCGCAACAGGGGATGTAGGTGGCGGCACTGAAGCTTTCTTT
J: TRBJ1-2; V: TRBV2; D: TRBD1; size: -; CDR3: CASSYTSTGVYGYTF; DNA: TGTGCCAGCAGTTACACCTCGACAGGGGTCTATGGCTACACCTTC
J: TRBJ1-5; V: TRBV27; D: -; size: -; CDR3: CASTPRGGGGNQPQHF; DNA: TGTGCCAGCACCCCTCGGGGGGGAGGGGGCAATCAGCCCCAGCATTTT
J: TRBJ2-3; V: TRBV7-3; D: -; size: -; CDR3: CASRAGTTTDTQYF; DNA: TGTGCCAGCAGGGCCGGGACAACCACAGATACGCAGTATTTT
J: TRBJ2-5; V: TRBV5-1; D: TRBD2; size: -; CDR3: CASSLGSSGGQETQYF; DNA: TGCGCCAGCAGCTTGGGGTCTAGCGGGGGCCAAGAGACCCAGTACTTC
J: TRBJ1-3; V: TRBV9; D: -; size: -; CDR3: CASSRLRGSGNTIYF; DNA: TGTGCCAGCAGCCGGCTCAGGGGATCTGGAAACACCATATATTTT
J: TRBJ1-1; V: TRBV7-2; D: -; size: -; CDR3: CASSLVGGKGTEAFF; DNA: TGTGCCAGCAGCTTAGTGGGGGGGAAAGGCACTGAAGCTTTCTTT
J: TRBJ1-6; V: TRBV12-3/TRBV12-4; D: -; size: once; CDR3: CASSLGLNSPLHF; DNA: TGTGCCAGCAGTTTAGGGCTGAATTCACCCCTCCACTTT
J: TRBJ1-6; V: TRBV2; D: TRBD1; size: -; CDR3: CASSLDRANSPLHF; DNA: TGTGCCAGCAGTCTGGACAGGGCTAATTCACCCCTCCACTTT
J: TRBJ2-2; V: TRBV18; D: -; size: -; CDR3: CASSPGGANTGELFF; DNA: TGTGCCAGCTCTCCTGGGGGCGCGAACACCGGGGAGCTGTTTTTT
J: TRBJ2-3; V: TRBV6-1; D: TRBD1; size: -; CDR3: CASSERTGGTDTQYF; DNA: TGTGCCAGCAGTGAACGTACAGGGGGGACAGATACGCAGTATTTT
J: TRBJ2-1; V: TRBV4-2; D: TRBD2; size: -; CDR3: CASSPRRSGAYNEQFF; DNA: TGTGCCAGCAGCCCCCGGCGTAGCGGGGCCTACAATGAGCAGTTCTTC
J: TRBJ2-3; V: TRBV28; D: -; size: -; CDR3: CASTLPGDTQYF; DNA: TGTGCCAGCACCCTCCCGGGAGATACGCAGTATTTT
J: TRBJ1-6; V: TRBV25-1; D: -; size: few; CDR3: CASSPFRSNSPLHF; DNA: TGTGCCAGCAGTCCTTTCAGGTCTAATTCACCCCTCCACTTT
J: TRBJ2-1; V: TRBV7-3; D: -; size: -; CDR3: CASSPEAKGKPYNEQFF; DNA: TGTGCCAGCAGCCCAGAAGCAAAGGGGAAACCCTACAATGAGCAGTTCTTC
J: TRBJ1-4; V: TRBV24-1; D: TRBD1; size: once; CDR3: CATSASRGQGNEKLFF; DNA: TGTGCCACCAGTGCCTCCCGGGGACAGGGTAATGAAAAACTGTTTTTT
J: TRBJ2-1; V: TRBV28; D: -; size: -; CDR3: CASWDQGYNEQFF; DNA: TGTGCCAGCTGGGACCAGGGGTACAATGAGCAGTTCTTC
J: TRBJ2-7; V: TRBV5-5; D: -; size: -; CDR3: CASSFTSDSYEQYF; DNA: TGTGCCAGCAGCTTTACCAGCGACTCCTACGAGCAGTACTTC
J: TRBJ2-3; V: TRBV2; D: TRBD2; size: -; CDR3: CASRPGLAGVDTQYF; DNA: TGTGCCAGCAGACCGGGACTAGCGGGGGTAGATACGCAGTATTTT
J: TRBJ1-6; V: TRBV6-5; D: -; size: few; CDR3: CASSYSGRGDSPLHF; DNA: TGTGCCAGCAGTTACTCCGGCAGGGGCGATTCACCCCTCCACTTT
J: TRBJ2-6; V: TRBV6-5; D: -; size: -; CDR3: CASSYSRASGANVLTF; DNA: TGTGCCAGCAGTTACTCGAGGGCCTCTGGGGCCAACGTCCTGACTTTC
J: TRBJ2-3; V: TRBV2; D: -; size: -; CDR3: CASTEGRLGGTDTQYF; DNA: TGTGCCAGCACCGAAGGGCGACTGGGAGGTACAGATACGCAGTATTTT
J: TRBJ1-2; V: TRBV5-6; D: TRBD1; size: -; CDR3: CASSLTGEGYTF; DNA: TGTGCCAGCAGCTTGACAGGGGAGGGCTACACCTTC
J: TRBJ2-1; V: TRBV28; D: TRBD2; size: -; CDR3: CASSFIGTSGGYNEQFF; DNA: TGTGCCAGCAGTTTTATTGGGACTAGCGGGGGGTACAATGAGCAGTTCTTC
J: TRBJ1-1; V: TRBV27; D: -; size: -; CDR3: CASSFQGQNTEAFF; DNA: TGTGCCAGCAGTTTTCAGGGACAGAACACTGAAGCTTTCTTT
J: TRBJ1-1; V: TRBV6-1; D: -; size: -; CDR3: CASSEVRQANTEAFF; DNA: TGTGCCAGCAGTGAAGTCCGACAAGCGAACACTGAAGCTTTCTTT
J: TRBJ1-1; V: TRBV7-2; D: TRBD1; size: once; CDR3: CASSPRGPMNTEAFF; DNA: TGTGCCAGCAGCCCGAGGGGGCCTATGAACACTGAAGCTTTCTTT
J: TRBJ1-2; V: TRBV19; D: -; size: -; CDR3: CASTPGMPSTNYGYTF; DNA: TGTGCCAGTACCCCGGGGATGCCCTCTACTAACTATGGCTACACCTTC
J: TRBJ1-1; V: TRBV3-1/TRBV3-2; D: -; size: -; CDR3: CASSRLRGRRNTEAFF; DNA: TGTGCCAGCAGCCGTCTCAGGGGCAGGAGGAACACTGAAGCTTTCTTT
J: TRBJ1-1; V: TRBV24-1; D: -; size: -; CDR3: CATSDPPWGGNDEAFF; DNA: TGTGCCACCAGTGATCCACCCTGGGGGGGGAACGATGAAGCTTTCTTT
J: TRBJ2-1; V: TRBV7-3; D: TRBD2; size: once; CDR3: CASSPTSGGAVYNEQFF; DNA: TGTGCCAGCAGCCCGACTAGCGGGGGGGCCGTCTACAATGAGCAGTTCTTC
J: TRBJ2-7; V: TRBV5-1; D: TRBD1; size: -; CDR3: CASGTGVGYEQYF; DNA: TGCGCCAGCGGGACAGGGGTTGGCTACGAGCAGTACTTC
J: TRBJ1-2; V: TRBV12-3/TRBV12-4; D: -; size: once; CDR3: CASSAGKGYGYTF; DNA: TGTGCCAGCAGTGCAGGGAAAGGCTATGGCTACACCTTC
J: TRBJ1-2; V: TRBV3-1/TRBV3-2; D: -; size: -; CDR3: CASSPLLGGVYGYTF; DNA: TGTGCCAGCAGCCCATTGTTAGGGGGGGTTTATGGCTACACCTTC
J: TRBJ1-1; V: TRBV30; D: -; size: -; CDR3: CAWKGKGEMTEAFF; DNA: TGTGCCTGGAAAGGGAAGGGGGAGATGACTGAAGCTTTCTTT
J: TRBJ1-4; V: TRBV2; D: TRBD1; size: -; CDR3: CASSRQGEDEKLFF; DNA: TGTGCCAGTTCCAGACAGGGCGAGGATGAAAAACTGTTTTTT
J: TRBJ2-3; V: TRBV28; D: TRBD2; size: -; CDR3: CASSRGGYTDTQYF; DNA: TGTGCCAGCAGCCGGGGGGGGTACACAGATACGCAGTATTTT
J: TRBJ2-7; V: TRBV10-1; D: -; size: few; CDR3: CAGPAVSYEQYF; DNA: TGCGCCGGCCCCGCAGTCTCCTACGAGCAGTACTTC
J: TRBJ2-1; V: TRBV11-3; D: TRBD1; size: -; CDR3: CASSLGQGAYNEQFF; DNA: TGTGCCAGCAGCCTGGGACAGGGCGCCTACAATGAGCAGTTCTTC
J: TRBJ1-1; V: TRBV18; D: -; size: -; CDR3: CASSPSGAGTEAFF; DNA: TGTGCCAGCTCACCATCAGGGGCAGGCACTGAAGCTTTCTTT
J: TRBJ1-2; V: TRBV7-8; D: TRBD1; size: -; CDR3: CASSPGTGGYTF; DNA: TGTGCCAGCAGCCCTGGGACAGGCGGCTACACCTTC